This TCR beta chain was documented in a study of T cells after somatic rescue of genetic block. Using immunoSEQ multiplex PCR, the repertoire was profiled, and TCRdb retains in-frame clones only, with some absent. The sample consists of around 100,000 clones, 80% to 95% of them appearing once. The sequenced sample was peripheral blood mononuclear cells (PBMCs). This clonotype originated in a woman between 18 and 30 years old.

CDR3 amino acids: CASSFSGQETQYF. The CDR3 nucleotides are TGTGCCAGCAGCTTTTCAGGGCAAGAGACCCAGTACTTC. This rearrangement joins TRBV11-2 to TRBJ2-5; the D gene is possibly TRBD1 (5 bases). From germline, CDR1 is SGHAT and CDR2 FQNNGV. CDR3 length: 13 residues. V was clipped by 3 bases and J by 2 bases, with 7 bases between them.